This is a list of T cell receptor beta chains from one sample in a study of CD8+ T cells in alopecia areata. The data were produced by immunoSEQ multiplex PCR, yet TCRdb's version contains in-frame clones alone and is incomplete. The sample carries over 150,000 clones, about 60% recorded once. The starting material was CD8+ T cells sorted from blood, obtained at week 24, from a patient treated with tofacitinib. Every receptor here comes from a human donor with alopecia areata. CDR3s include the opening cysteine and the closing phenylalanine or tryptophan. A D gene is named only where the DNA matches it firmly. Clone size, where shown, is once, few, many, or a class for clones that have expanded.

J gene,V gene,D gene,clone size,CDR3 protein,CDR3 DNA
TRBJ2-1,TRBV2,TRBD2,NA,CVRGVDNNEQFF,TGCGTCCGGGGGGTGGACAACAATGAGCAGTTCTTC
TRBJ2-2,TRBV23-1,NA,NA,CASSQSKGLSRGTGELFF,TGCGCCAGCAGTCAATCTAAGGGACTTAGCAGGGGCACCGGGGAGCTGTTTTTT
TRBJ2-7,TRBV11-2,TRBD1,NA,CASSLGQGWTYEQYF,TGTGCCAGCAGCCTCGGACAGGGTTGGACCTACGAGCAGTACTTC
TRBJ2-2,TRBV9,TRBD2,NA,CASSEGAGGRPGELFF,TGTGCCAGCAGCGAGGGAGCGGGGGGGCGACCCGGGGAGCTGTTTTTT
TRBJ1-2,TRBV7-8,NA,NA,CASSLVGTGPNYGYTF,TGTGCCAGCAGCTTAGTAGGTACAGGACCTAACTATGGCTACACCTTC
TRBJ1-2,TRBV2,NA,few,CASGWGYTF,TGTGCCAGCGGTTGGGGCTACACCTTC
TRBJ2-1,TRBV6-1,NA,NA,CASSGIKELYNEQFF,TGTGCCAGCAGTGGCATTAAGGAATTATACAATGAGCAGTTCTTC
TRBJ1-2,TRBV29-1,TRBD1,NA,CSVPQGADGYTF,TGCAGCGTCCCACAGGGGGCTGATGGCTACACCTTC
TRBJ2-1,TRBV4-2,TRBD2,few,CASSQDRASGDYNEQFF,TGTGCCAGCAGCCAAGATCGGGCTAGCGGGGACTACAATGAGCAGTTCTTC
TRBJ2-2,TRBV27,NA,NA,CASSSHQVSGELFF,TGTGCCAGCAGTTCCCACCAGGTTAGCGGGGAGCTGTTTTTT
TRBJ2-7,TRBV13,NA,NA,CASSLLNEQYF,TGTGCCAGCAGCTTATTGAACGAGCAGTACTTC
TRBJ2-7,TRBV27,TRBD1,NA,CASSITGGRYEQYF,TGTGCCAGCAGTATTACAGGGGGTCGCTACGAGCAGTACTTC
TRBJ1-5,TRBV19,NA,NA,CASTWAQDQPQHF,TGTGCCAGTACCTGGGCGCAAGATCAGCCCCAGCATTTT
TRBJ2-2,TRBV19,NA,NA,CASSIVPAGELFF,TGTGCCAGTAGTATAGTTCCCGCCGGGGAGCTGTTTTTT
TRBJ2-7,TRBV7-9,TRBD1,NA,CASSPGQYYEQYF,TGTGCCAGCAGCCCGGGACAGTACTACGAGCAGTACTTC
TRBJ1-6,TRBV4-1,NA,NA,CASSRAGDSPLHF,TGCGCCAGCAGCCGAGCAGGGGATTCACCCCTCCACTTT
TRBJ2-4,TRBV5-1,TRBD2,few,CASSWTSGDIQYF,TGCGCCAGCAGCTGGACTAGCGGTGACATTCAGTACTTC
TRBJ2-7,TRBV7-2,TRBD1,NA,CASSLAQGAGYEQYF,TGTGCCAGCAGCTTAGCGCAGGGGGCGGGCTACGAGCAGTACTTC
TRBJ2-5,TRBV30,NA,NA,CAWSRKEQETQYF,TGTGCCTGGAGTCGGAAGGAACAAGAGACCCAGTACTTC
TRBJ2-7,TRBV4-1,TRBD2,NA,CASSGLAGPYEQYF,TGCGCCAGCAGCGGACTAGCGGGGCCCTACGAGCAGTACTTC
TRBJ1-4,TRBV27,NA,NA,CASSLLGVATNEKLFF,TGTGCCAGCAGTTTATTGGGAGTCGCAACTAATGAAAAACTGTTTTTT
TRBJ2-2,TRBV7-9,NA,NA,CAIGRENTGELFF,TGTGCCATCGGACGGGAGAACACCGGGGAGCTGTTTTTT
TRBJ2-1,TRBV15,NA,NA,CATSRVGNEQFF,TGTGCCACCAGCAGAGTTGGAAATGAGCAGTTCTTC
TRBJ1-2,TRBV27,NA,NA,CASSDKFFGYTF,TGTGCCAGTTCGGACAAGTTCTTTGGCTACACCTTC
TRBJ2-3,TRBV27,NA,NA,CASSATSSFTDTQYF,TGTGCCAGCAGTGCTACATCGTCCTTCACAGATACGCAGTATTTT
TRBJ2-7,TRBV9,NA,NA,CASSDRDGRYEQYF,TGTGCCAGCAGCGACCGGGACGGACGCTACGAGCAGTACTTC
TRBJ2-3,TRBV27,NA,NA,CASSQGGWETDTQYF,TGTGCCAGCAGTCAGGGGGGGTGGGAAACAGATACGCAGTATTTT
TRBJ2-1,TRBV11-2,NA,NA,CASSFEGNEQFF,TGTGCCAGCAGCTTTGAAGGCAATGAGCAGTTCTTC
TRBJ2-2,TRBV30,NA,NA,CAWRIGQGSGGELFF,TGTGCCTGGCGGATAGGGCAGGGCTCTGGCGGGGAGCTGTTTTTT
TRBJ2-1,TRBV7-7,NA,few,CASSLGGSYNEQFF,TGTGCCAGCAGCTTAGGGGGGTCCTACAATGAGCAGTTCTTC
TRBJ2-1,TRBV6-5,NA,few,CASSYSGEQFF,TGTGCCAGCAGTTACTCGGGTGAGCAGTTCTTC
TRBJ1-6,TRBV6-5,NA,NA,CASAGGSPLHF,TGTGCCAGCGCGGGAGGATCACCCCTCCACTTT
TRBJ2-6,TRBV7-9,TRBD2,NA,CAQQGGAGANVLTF,TGTGCCCAGCAGGGAGGGGCTGGGGCCAACGTCCTGACTTTC
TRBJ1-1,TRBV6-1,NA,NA,CASSPGLGRNTEAFF,TGTGCCAGCAGTCCGGGCCTCGGGAGGAACACTGAAGCTTTCTTT
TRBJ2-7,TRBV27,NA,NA,CATSDSSYEQYF,TGTGCCACTTCGGACAGCTCCTACGAGCAGTACTTC
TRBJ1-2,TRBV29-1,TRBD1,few,CSVEETTGFFYGYTF,TGCAGCGTTGAAGAAACGACAGGGTTCTTCTATGGCTACACCTTC
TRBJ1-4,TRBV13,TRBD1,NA,CASTQGASDEKLFF,TGTGCCAGCACACAGGGGGCTTCTGATGAAAAACTGTTTTTT
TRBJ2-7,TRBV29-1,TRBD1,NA,CSVGGWTGTYEQYF,TGCAGCGTTGGGGGGTGGACAGGAACCTACGAGCAGTACTTC
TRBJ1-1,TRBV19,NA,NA,CASKQGFTEAFF,TGTGCCAGTAAGCAGGGATTTACTGAAGCTTTCTTT
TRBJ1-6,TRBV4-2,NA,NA,CASSQDRFGNSPLHF,TGTGCCAGCAGCCAAGACAGGTTCGGAAATTCACCCCTCCACTTT
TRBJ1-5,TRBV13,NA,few,CASSYWDESNQPQHF,TGTGCCAGCAGTTACTGGGACGAGAGCAATCAGCCCCAGCATTTT
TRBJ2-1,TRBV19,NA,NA,CASSPTVSSYNEQFF,TGTGCCAGTAGTCCTACAGTTAGCTCCTACAATGAGCAGTTCTTC
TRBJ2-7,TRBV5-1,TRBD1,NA,CASSPRGPDEQYF,TGCGCCAGCAGCCCCAGGGGGCCCGACGAGCAGTACTTC
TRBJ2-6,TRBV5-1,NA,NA,CASSDRTSSSGANVLTF,TGCGCCAGCAGCGACCGGACCTCCTCCTCTGGGGCCAACGTCCTGACTTTC
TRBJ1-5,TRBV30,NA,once,CAWSPGDNQPQHF,TGTGCCTGGAGTCCGGGCGACAATCAGCCCCAGCATTTT
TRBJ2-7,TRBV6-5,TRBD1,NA,CASSPGTGLYEQYF,TGTGCCAGCAGCCCCGGGACAGGGTTATACGAGCAGTACTTC
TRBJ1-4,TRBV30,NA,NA,CACYSATNEKLFF,TGTGCCTGCTATAGTGCAACTAATGAAAAACTGTTTTTT
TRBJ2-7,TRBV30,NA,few,CAWSVLQRSYEQYF,TGTGCCTGGAGTGTTCTTCAGAGGTCCTACGAGCAGTACTTC
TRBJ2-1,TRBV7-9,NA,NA,CASSRNNEQFF,TGTGCCAGCAGCCGGAACAATGAGCAGTTCTTC
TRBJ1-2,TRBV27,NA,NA,CASSSRGPGVNYGYTF,TGTGCCAGCAGTTCCAGGGGCCCGGGGGTTAACTATGGCTACACCTTC
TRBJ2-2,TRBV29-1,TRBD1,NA,CSVEGDSTGELFF,TGCAGCGTTGAGGGGGACAGTACCGGGGAGCTGTTTTTT
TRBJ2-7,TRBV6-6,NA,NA,CASSPDTYEQYF,TGTGCCAGCAGCCCAGACACCTACGAGCAGTACTTC